Each of the 7 T cell receptor beta chains below was sequenced from the same sample in a study of blood T cell repertoires in COVID-19. Using immunoSEQ multiplex PCR, the repertoire was profiled, and TCRdb retains in-frame clones only, with some absent. The sample shows about 24,000 clones, approximately 81% of them seen only once. The sample taken for sequencing was peripheral blood. Every receptor here comes from a man in his 70s with acute or convalescent COVID-19.

V is TRBV15 and J is TRBJ1-5; 7 bases match TRBD1. V gave up 0 bases and J gave up 4 bases; unmatched junction bases: 6. Germline CDR1 and CDR2: LNHNV and YYDKDF (reference sequence). The CDR3 consists of 16 residues. The CDR3 is CATSRDVPDRNQPQHF. The CDR3 DNA reads as TGTGCCACCAGCAGAGATGTCCCGGACAGGAATCAGCCCCAGCATTTT.

The V and J genes are TRBV11-1 and TRBJ2-3; 10 bases agree with TRBD2. V dropped 1 base and J dropped 2; count of bases not matched to a gene: 3. Germline CDR1 and CDR2: SGHAT and FQDESV (reference sequence). The CDR3 is 16 amino acids. Here the CDR3 reads CASSLGLAGYTDTQYF. As DNA, the CDR3 is TGTGCCAGCAGCTTAGGACTAGCGGGCTACACAGATACGCAGTATTTT.

The V and J genes are TRBV7-9 and TRBJ2-7, with 12 nucleotides matching TRBD2. The V gene's germline CDR1 is SEHNR and CDR2 FQNEAQ (reference sequence). This CDR3 spans 15 amino acids. Trimming cost V 6 bases and J 7 bases; bases outside gene matches: 10. CDR3 loop: CASSPPGLAGVEQYF. The CDR3, as DNA: TGTGCCAGCAGTCCTCCGGGACTAGCGGGTGTTGAGCAGTACTTC.

This chain connects TRBV6-5 to TRBJ2-1, with 11 bases aligning to TRBD2. Germline V CDR1 and CDR2: MNHEY, SVGAGI. Trimming at V came to 7 bases and at J to 5 bases, leaving 4 bases not matched to a gene. The CDR3 totals 14 residues. Here the CDR3 reads CASTRLAGHNEQFF. The CDR3 DNA follows: TGTGCCAGCACCCGACTAGCGGGACACAATGAGCAGTTCTTC.

This rearrangement joins TRBV6-2 or TRBV6-3 to TRBJ1-2, with no clear D. The CDR3 is 14 residues long. CDR1 MNHEY and CDR2 SVGEGT come from the germline V gene. The ends were cut back, 2 bases at V and 3 bases at J, with 10 bases in the middle. CDR3 nucleotide sequence: TGTGCCAGCAGTTACCCGGAGGGTTACTATGGCTACACCTTC. Its translation is CASSYPEGYYGYTF.

The sample holds one count of this clone. This sequence joins TRBV12-3 or TRBV12-4 and TRBJ1-4; D not certain. The CDR3 covers 11 residues. Trimming shortened V by 3 bases and J by 8 bases, and 4 bases separated the two germline ends. The CDR3 spells CASSFGEKLFF. The CDR3 DNA reads as TGTGCCAGCAGTTTCGGGGAAAAACTGTTTTTT.

The chain recombines TRBV19 with TRBJ1-2, with D tentatively TRBD1 (6 bases). Germline V lookup: CDR1 LNHDA, CDR2 SQIVND (reference sequence). The CDR3 has 15 amino acids. V lost 7 bases and J lost 3, with 18 bases in between. CDR3 loop: CASTLTGRLYYGYTF. CDR3 bases: TGTGCCAGTACCCTAACAGGGCGGTTATACTATGGCTACACCTTC.